Presented here are 30 T cell receptor beta chains from one specimen sequenced in a study of regulatory T cells in long-lasting Graves disease. The sample's time point: persistent/refractory GD, antithyroid drugs over 5 years with positive TRAb. PBMC RNA served as the TCR library source. Combining iRepertoire HTBI primers with Arm-PCR of CDR3 regions, the authors built TCR beta libraries. From the multiplex PCR reads, TCRdb called clonotypes with MiXCR, one entry per CDR3 protein. The sample includes about 310,000 distinct CDR3 sequences, roughly a fifth of them seen just once. Sample: peripheral blood mononuclear cells (PBMCs), taken when the disease was refractory, from a patient treated with antithyroid drugs. The receptor source for this set is a female donor with Graves disease.

This clonotype was seen repeatedly, ten times or more. The chain has TRBV27 and TRBJ1-5, with D possibly TRBD1 on 5 matching bases. V dropped 5 bases and J dropped 4 bases, with 12 bases sitting between them. Germline CDR1 is MNHEY and CDR2 is SMNVEV (reference sequence). There are 14 residues in the CDR3. The CDR3 DNA follows: TGTGCCAGCAGTATCGGGCAGGGAAATCAGCCCCAGCATTTT. It specifies CASSIGQGNQPQHF.

This clonotype was recorded at least ten times. V and J are TRBV6-1 and TRBJ2-7; D gene unclear. The CDR3 is 11 amino acids. CDR1 is MNHNS and CDR2 is SASEGT in the germline V gene. Trimming cost V 8 bases and J 6 bases, with 11 bases left between them. CDR3 sequence (DNA): TGTGCCAGCGGGATCGGAACCGAGCAGTACTTC. This translates into CASGIGTEQYF.

Concerning this clonotype itself: One junction end does not reproduce the germline sequence, and a read error may be involved. The chain couples TRBV12-3 or TRBV12-4 to TRBJ2-7; a possible D gene is TRBD1 (5 bases). This CDR3 contains 13 residues. CDR3: CASGLGQLVEQYF. As DNA, the CDR3 is TGTGCCAGCGGTTTAGGACAATTGGTCGAGCAGTACTTC.

This clonotype has a handful of counts. The chain recombines TRBV6-1 with TRBJ2-6; D call uncertain. Between the trimmed V and J ends, which lost 6 bases and 0 bases, there was a span of 15 bases. This CDR3 is built from 17 residues. From germline, CDR1 is MNHNS and CDR2 SASEGT. The CDR3 is CASRKWTERSGANVLTF. DNA for the CDR3: TGTGCCAGCAGGAAATGGACGGAACGCTCTGGGGCCAACGTCCTGACTTTC.

V is TRBV15 and J is TRBJ1-3; unclear D gene. The CDR3 is made up of 13 amino acids. V lost 8 bases and J 5 bases, leaving 13 bases between the germline ends. The V gene's germline CDR1 is LNHNV and CDR2 YYDKDF (reference sequence). This CDR3 is CATEAPIRNTIYF. CDR3 in DNA: TGTGCCACCGAGGCCCCTATACGAAACACCATATATTTT.

Comments on this clonotype: This may be a read error, as it is one base from a much larger clone. The chain combines TRBV30 with TRBJ1-2, with D unclear. The CDR3 has 11 residues. Germline assignment: CDR1 GTSNPN and CDR2 SVGIG (reference sequence). With 4 bases removed from V and 6 bases from J, the gap between germline ends came to 9 bases. CDR3 amino acids: CAWTTEHGYTF. CDR3 DNA sequence: TGTGCCTGGACCACGGAGCATGGCTACACCTTC.

The chain recombines TRBV20-1 with TRBJ2-7, with D maybe TRBD2 (5 bases). CDR1 and CDR2 from the germline V gene are DFQATT and SNEGSKA (reference sequence). CDR3 length: 13 residues. Trimming removed 8 bases at V and 1 base at J, with 15 bases between. CDR3 nucleotides: TGCAGTCCTCGGGGTTCGATTTCCTACGAGCAGTACTTC. It specifies CSPRGSISYEQYF.

The rearrangement uses TRBV20-1 and TRBJ1-1; D unclear. V lost 2 bases, J lost 4 bases, and 5 bases lay in between. This CDR3 comprises 11 residues. Germline CDR1 DFQATT, CDR2 SNEGSKA (reference sequence). This CDR3 reads CSARLSTEAFF. The CDR3 DNA is TGCAGTGCTAGATTAAGCACTGAAGCTTTCTTT.

The table lists this clonotype with a few counts. The chain couples TRBV4-3 to TRBJ1-1; TRBD1 is a possible D gene (6 bases). Looked up from germline, CDR1 is LGHNA and CDR2 is YSLEER. The CDR3 is 18 residues long. Trimming shortened V by 1 base and J by 5 bases, and 23 bases separated the two germline ends. CDR3 nucleotides: TGCGCCAGCAGCCAAGCCGCCTACAGGGCGGGGGGCACGACTGAAGCTTTCTTT. Its translation: CASSQAAYRAGGTTEAFF.

V usage is TRBV5-4 and J usage is TRBJ1-1, with D uncertain. Germline assignment: CDR1 SGHNT and CDR2 YYREEE (reference sequence). The CDR3 length is 13 residues. The V end was cut by 6 bases, the J end by 6 bases, with 15 bases between. CDR3 region: CASTQGRRAEAFF. The CDR3 coding sequence is TGTGCCAGCACCCAAGGCCGACGCGCTGAAGCTTTCTTT.

There are many counts of this clonotype. This chain connects TRBV7-8 to TRBJ2-5, with TRBD1 as a possible D gene (6 bases). Trimming took 1 base from V and 5 from J, leaving 20 bases between them. Germline CDR1 is SGHVS and CDR2 is FQNEAQ. The CDR3 is made up of 17 amino acids. Here the CDR3 DNA reads TGTGCCAGCAGCTTAGGGTCACAGGGCGTAAACGGGGAGACCCAGTACTTC. Translating it yields CASSLGSQGVNGETQYF.

This clonotype was recorded only once. CDR3 in DNA: TGTGCCAGCAGCTTTGGAGGGGGCGTCTATGGCTACACCTTC. Translation: CASSFGGGVYGYTF. The chain combines TRBV7-9 with TRBJ1-2; TRBD1 matches 7 bases. This CDR3 comprises 14 residues. CDR1 and CDR2 (germline): SEHNR, FQNEAQ (reference sequence). J was trimmed by 4 bases and V by 3 bases; bases with no gene match: 5.

As regards this clonotype: This clone may be a read error of a much larger clone one base away. The rearrangement links TRBV18 to TRBJ2-7, with 7 bases identical to TRBD1. CDR1 is KGHSH and CDR2 is LQKENI in the germline V gene. This CDR3 spans 15 amino acids. CDR3 nucleotides: TGTGTCAGCTCAACAGCCCGGGACAGATCCTACGAGCAGTACTTC. Its translation is CVSSTARDRSYEQYF.

The chain joins TRBV29-1 to TRBJ2-5, with D tentatively TRBD2 (6 bases). The germline V and J ends were trimmed by 5 bases and 5 bases, with 21 bases remaining between them. There are 15 residues in the CDR3. Germline CDR1 SQVTM, CDR2 ANQGSEA. The CDR3 nucleotides read TGCAGCGTTCAGCTCCTGGACGGGAGTCGGGAGACCCAGTACTTC. It specifies CSVQLLDGSRETQYF.

On this clonotype itself: Possible read error: a much larger clone is one base away. The rearrangement joins TRBV7-9 to TRBJ2-7; 8 positions match TRBD1. CDR3 length: 13 residues. Germline values: CDR1 SEHNR, CDR2 FQNEAQ (reference sequence). CDR3 nucleotides: TGTGCCAGCCGGGGACAGGTCTCCTACGAGCGGTACTTC. It yields the protein CASRGQVSYERYF.

This chain links TRBV27 with TRBJ2-7; D is perhaps TRBD2 (5 bases). V was trimmed by 4 bases and J by 0 bases, leaving 13 bases between them. The CDR3 runs 15 residues. Germline V gives CDR1 MNHEY, CDR2 SMNVEV (reference sequence). Written as DNA, the CDR3 is TGTGCCAGCAGTTCCGGACTGGTTAGCTCCTACGAGCAGTACTTC. Translation: CASSSGLVSSYEQYF.

This clonotype has more than one count but fewer than ten. The chain recombines TRBV6-1 with TRBJ1-5; tentatively, D is TRBD1 (5 bases). This CDR3 comprises 15 residues. From germline, CDR1 is MNHNS and CDR2 SASEGT. Trimming removed 5 bases at V and 5 bases at J, with 16 bases between. The CDR3: CASSIGPGLDQPQHF. In DNA, the CDR3 is TGTGCCAGCAGTATCGGACCGGGGCTTGATCAGCCCCAGCATTTT.

There are many counts of this clonotype. The chain couples TRBV7-9 to TRBJ2-2; 10 nucleotides align to TRBD2. The CDR3 is 16 residues long. CDR1 is SEHNR, CDR2 FQNEAQ, per germline (reference sequence). V trimming: 5 bases; J trimming: 5 bases; junction bases outside the gene matches: 8. CDR3 sequence (DNA): TGTGCCAGCAGCCCAGATACTAGCGGGACTACCGGGGAGCTGTTTTTT. Encoded protein: CASSPDTSGTTGELFF.

This clonotype was picked up a small number of times. The rearrangement links TRBV20-1 to TRBJ1-1; tentative D call: TRBD1 (6 bases). CDR3 length: 16 residues. Trimming shortened V by 4 bases and J by 0 bases, and 18 bases separated the two germline ends. CDR1 is DFQATT and CDR2 is SNEGSKA in the germline V gene (reference sequence). The CDR3 spells CSATFTGTYMNTEAFF. The CDR3 bases are TGCAGTGCTACGTTCACAGGGACTTATATGAACACTGAAGCTTTCTTT.

This clonotype was seen a few times. J is TRBJ1-2 and V is TRBV30, with 7 bases that match TRBD1. The germline V gene has CDR1 GTSNPN and CDR2 SVGIG (reference sequence). The CDR3 contains 14 residues. After removal of 0 bases from V and 3 bases from J, the junction contained 4 bases not matched to a gene. CDR3 loop: CAWSVKGADYGYTF. The DNA for the CDR3 is TGTGCCTGGAGTGTAAAGGGGGCTGACTATGGCTACACCTTC. The full variable domain, in which reference TRBV30 and TRBJ1-2 provide the parts outside the CDR3, is SQTIHQWPATLVQPVGSPLSLECTVEGTSNPNLYWYRQAAGRGLQLLFYSVGIGQISSEVPQNLSASRPQDRQFILSSKKLLLSDSGFYLCAWSVKGADYGYTFGSGTRLTVV.

At least ten counts were recorded for this clonotype. V usage is TRBV28 and J usage is TRBJ2-5; D ambiguous. The CDR3 has 14 amino acids. CDR1 is MDHEN and CDR2 is SYDVKM in the germline V gene. Trimming left V 2 bases short and J 2 bases short, with 9 bases between. DNA for the CDR3: TGTGCCAGCAGTTTAATGACGGTTCAAGAGACCCAGTACTTC. Translation: CASSLMTVQETQYF.

This clonotype showed up just a few times. The genes are TRBV4-3 and TRBJ1-4; D call uncertain. The CDR3 runs to 14 residues. V was pared by 1 base and J by 7 bases, with 10 bases between. Germline CDR1 LGHNA, CDR2 YSLEER. This CDR3 is CASSQGQGGEKLFF. Written as DNA, the CDR3 is TGCGCCAGCAGCCAAGGGCAAGGTGGTGAAAAACTGTTTTTT.

Ten or more counts support this clonotype. This chain connects TRBV28 to TRBJ1-5; no firm D call. The germline V gene has CDR1 MDHEN and CDR2 SYDVKM. This CDR3 spans 14 amino acids. Trimming left V 2 bases short and J 1 base short, with 6 bases between. The CDR3, as DNA: TGTGCCAGCAGTTTACCCGGGAGCAATCAGCCCCAGCATTTT. It is translated as CASSLPGSNQPQHF. The complete variable domain, with remaining parts taken from reference TRBV28 and TRBJ1-5, reads DVKVTQSSRYLVKRTGEKVFLECVQDMDHENMFWYRQDPGLGLRLIYFSYDVKMKEKGDIPEGYSVSREKKERFSLILESASTNQTSMYLCASSLPGSNQPQHFGDGTRLSIL.

The rearrangement joins TRBV5-4 to TRBJ1-5; no reliable D call. Looked up from germline, CDR1 is SGHNT and CDR2 is YYREEE (reference sequence). This CDR3 region has 14 residues. V dropped 1 base and J dropped 4 bases, with 9 bases sitting between them. The CDR3 nucleotides are TGTGCCAGCAGCTTGTACGGATTAAATCAGCCCCAGCATTTT. The encoded protein is CASSLYGLNQPQHF.

This clonotype was counted many times. The CDR3 spells CASSGDSSTYEQYF. The CDR3 region has the DNA TGTGCCAGCAGCGGGGACAGCTCAACCTACGAGCAGTACTTC. The V and J genes are TRBV7-2 and TRBJ2-7; TRBD1 agrees at 7 bases. Germline CDR1 is SGHTA and CDR2 is FQGNSA. The CDR3 has 14 amino acids. V was clipped by 5 bases and J by 2 bases; unmatched bases: 6.

This clonotype was found many times. This chain connects TRBV9 to TRBJ1-5; TRBD1 might be the D (6 bases). The CDR3 covers 15 residues. Germline V gene lookup returns CDR1 SGDLS and CDR2 YYNGEE. V shed 3 bases and J shed 0 bases, with 10 bases lying between them. The CDR3 coding sequence is TGTGCCAGCAGCGAGGGGGTTAATAGCAATCAGCCCCAGCATTTT. Amino acid sequence: CASSEGVNSNQPQHF.

This chain joins TRBV4-3 and TRBJ2-3, with 7 bases that match TRBD2. Germline V lookup: CDR1 LGHNA, CDR2 YSLEER. V lost 3 bases, J lost 0 bases, and 6 bases stayed unmatched. The CDR3 is 16 residues long. The CDR3 DNA reads TGCGCCAGCAGCCAGGACCGGGACTATAGCACAGATACGCAGTATTTT. Residues: CASSQDRDYSTDTQYF.

This clonotype was detected a few times. One end of the junction is discordant with germline, which a read error may explain. V is TRBV7-2 and J is TRBJ1-3, with D possibly being TRBD1 (5 bases). Germline V gene lookup returns CDR1 SGHTA and CDR2 FQGNSA. The CDR3 is 15 amino acids. CDR3 coding DNA: TGTGCCAGCGGCTTAGCTAGGGGAAGTGGAAACACCATATATTTT. It translates to CASGLARGSGNTIYF.

V gene TRBV12-3 or TRBV12-4 combines with J gene TRBJ2-2; D is ambiguous. The CDR3 sequence is 18 residues long. Trimming stripped 2 bases from V and 2 bases from J, with 18 bases between. Here the CDR3 DNA reads TGTGCCAGCAGTTTATTGGGCAGCCGCGTTCTAAACACCGGGGAGCTGTTTTTT. The encoded protein is CASSLLGSRVLNTGELFF.

This clonotype was seen repeatedly, ten times or more. This rearrangement joins TRBV2 to TRBJ2-7; D is uncertain. CDR1 SNHLY and CDR2 FYNNEI come from the germline V gene. Trimming left V 7 bases short and J 6 bases short, with 16 bases between. The CDR3 covers 13 residues. The CDR3 nucleotides read TGTGCCAGCACCCCCGACGGGCCCCGCGAGCAGTACTTC. Translation gives CASTPDGPREQYF.